The next 19 T cell receptor beta chains were all read from a single sample in a study of OX40 agonist ivuxolimab in advanced cancers. The protocol was immunoSEQ multiplex PCR, while the TCRdb copy is restricted to in-frame clones and leaves out a portion. The sample lists some 58,000 clones, approximately 86% occurring once. Here the sequenced sample was CD4+ or CD8+ T cells sorted from blood, taken in a trial of the OX40 agonist ivuxolimab. These receptors were collected from an adult with an advanced solid tumor such as melanoma, head and neck, liver or kidney cancer.

CDR3 residues: CASSPPLAGENEQFF. The CDR3 nucleotides are TGTGCCAGCAGCCCCCCACTAGCGGGAGAAAATGAGCAGTTCTTC. The rearrangement joins TRBV6-5 to TRBJ2-1; 11 positions match TRBD2. The CDR3 length is 15 residues. V lost 6 bases and J lost 7; bases outside the gene matches: 8. Germline assignment: CDR1 MNHEY and CDR2 SVGAGI.

V usage is TRBV15 and J usage is TRBJ2-3; no clear D gene. From germline, CDR1 is LNHNV and CDR2 YYDKDF (reference sequence). V shed 0 bases and J shed 3 bases, with 4 bases lying between them. This CDR3 comprises 13 residues. The CDR3 protein is CATSRDSTDTQYF. The CDR3 DNA sequence: TGTGCCACCAGCAGAGACAGTACAGATACGCAGTATTTT.

The chain carries TRBV9 and TRBJ1-4; D is ambiguous. The CDR3 consists of 18 residues. The germline CDR1 and CDR2 sequences are SGDLS and YYNGEE. V lost 0 bases and J lost 0, with 15 bases in between. In DNA form, the CDR3 reads TGTGCCAGCAGCGTAGTGCTGGGCCCAAAAACAACTAATGAAAAACTGTTTTTT. Translated, it gives CASSVVLGPKTTNEKLFF.

The V call is TRBV27, the J call TRBJ2-1, with 11 bases fitting TRBD2. The CDR3 runs to 16 residues. The junction had 7 bases not matched to a gene; V was cut back by 5 bases and J by 4 bases. Germline values: CDR1 MNHEY, CDR2 SMNVEV (reference sequence). DNA of the CDR3: TGTGCCAGCAGTCCATCTAGCGGGAGGATGTACAATGAGCAGTTCTTC. Protein sequence: CASSPSSGRMYNEQFF.

V is TRBV5-1 and J is TRBJ2-1; perhaps TRBD1 as D (6 bases). This CDR3 has 14 residues. The V and J ends lost 3 bases and 2 bases respectively, with 9 bases between them. The germline gives CDR1 SGHRS, CDR2 YFSETQ. CDR3 in amino acids: CASSSQGAYNEQFF. CDR3 in DNA: TGCGCCAGCAGCTCACAGGGAGCCTACAATGAGCAGTTCTTC.

The chain links TRBV11-1 to TRBJ2-3, with D perhaps TRBD2 (6 bases). Trimming pared 2 bases from V and 11 bases from J, leaving 8 bases between. This CDR3 is built from 11 residues. Looked up from germline, CDR1 is SGHAT and CDR2 is FQDESV (reference sequence). CDR3 coding DNA: TGTGCCAGCAGCTTAACCGGGAGGCAGTATTTT. This codes for CASSLTGRQYF.

This chain connects TRBV5-1 to TRBJ2-5; 9 positions agree with TRBD2. CDR1 is SGHRS and CDR2 is YFSETQ in the germline V gene. The CDR3 contains 14 residues. Germline trimming cut 7 bases from V and 4 bases from J; bases unmatched to any gene: 8. The CDR3 nucleotides are TGCGCCAGCCATTTGGCGGGAGGGGTAGAGACCCAGTACTTC. It translates to CASHLAGGVETQYF.

The count of this clone is one. CDR3 loop: CASSSSAGGAYEQYF. DNA of the CDR3: TGTGCCAGCAGTTCCTCAGCGGGAGGGGCCTACGAGCAGTACTTC. The chain carries TRBV6-6 and TRBJ2-7, with TRBD2 matching 10 bases. The germline gives CDR1 MNHNY, CDR2 SVGAGI (reference sequence). V shed 4 bases, J shed 2 bases, and the junction held 5 bases outside the gene matches. The CDR3 is 15 amino acids.

V is TRBV7-9 and J is TRBJ2-2, with TRBD2 identical over 8 bases. This CDR3 spans 13 amino acids. The germline V gene encodes CDR1 SEHNR and CDR2 FQNEAQ (reference sequence). J gave up 5 bases and V 10 bases, and 6 bases lay outside the gene matches. This CDR3 is CANRGRLTGELFF. CDR3 nucleotides: TGTGCCAACCGCGGGAGGTTAACCGGGGAGCTGTTTTTT.

The chain links TRBV28 to TRBJ2-1; 12 nucleotides agree with TRBD2. J lost 8 bases, V lost 6 bases, and 8 bases had no gene match. This CDR3 region has 15 residues. The germline V gene has CDR1 MDHEN and CDR2 SYDVKM. DNA of the CDR3: TGTGCCAGCAGGACACTAGCGGGAGGTTTGGATGAGCAGTTCTTC. Its protein is CASRTLAGGLDEQFF.

The rearrangement links TRBV30 to TRBJ2-4, with D perhaps matching TRBD2 (6 bases). This CDR3 spans 13 amino acids. Germline loops: CDR1 GTSNPN, CDR2 SVGIG (reference sequence). V dropped 8 bases and J dropped 1 base, with 12 bases sitting between them. The CDR3 nucleotides are TGTGCCCTGACTCGGGGGGCCAAAAACATTCAGTACTTC. Amino acids: CALTRGAKNIQYF.

V gene TRBV27 combines with J gene TRBJ2-6; D is undetermined. The V end was cut by 2 bases, the J end by 0 bases, with 8 bases between. This CDR3 region has 16 residues. Germline V CDR1 and CDR2: MNHEY, SMNVEV (reference sequence). CDR3 amino acids: CASSLLLSSGANVLTF. The DNA of the CDR3 is TGTGCCAGCAGTTTACTGCTGAGCTCTGGGGCCAACGTCCTGACTTTC.

The chain uses TRBV9 and TRBJ2-7; TRBD1 aligns across 10 bases. The CDR3 totals 15 residues. Germline CDR1 is SGDLS and CDR2 is YYNGEE. The trim removed 3 bases at V and 11 bases at J, leaving 14 bases unmatched. The CDR3 DNA is TGTGCCAGCAGCGCTTCCGGGACAGGGGATCGATTGAAGTACTTC. Protein sequence: CASSASGTGDRLKYF.

This chain joins TRBV30 and TRBJ1-6; D unclear. Germline-derived CDR1 and CDR2 are GTSNPN and SVGIG (reference sequence). V gave up 3 bases and J gave up 0 bases, with 9 bases separating them. This CDR3 has 15 residues. Written as DNA, the CDR3 is TGTGCCTGGAGGGAAGGTTCCTCCTATAATTCACCCCTCCACTTT. Translated: CAWREGSSYNSPLHF.

The chain employs TRBV11-2 and TRBJ2-5, with 10 bases lining up with TRBD2. Germline V lookup: CDR1 SGHAT, CDR2 FQNNGV. CDR3 size: 15 residues. Trimming took 9 bases from V and 3 from J; bases not matched to a gene: 10. This CDR3 is CASKAGGPGEETQYF. The CDR3 nucleotides are TGTGCCAGTAAAGCGGGAGGGCCTGGGGAAGAGACCCAGTACTTC.

The count of this clone is one. V is TRBV4-3 and J is TRBJ1-5, with D hard to call. Trimming left V 4 bases short and J 0 bases short, with 10 bases between. The germline gives CDR1 LGHNA, CDR2 YSLEER. The CDR3 runs 15 residues. The CDR3 DNA reads TGCGCCAGCAGCCCCGCGGCATATAGCAATCAGCCCCAGCATTTT. The encoded protein is CASSPAAYSNQPQHF.

The rearrangement uses TRBV5-1 and TRBJ2-5; D might be TRBD1 (6 bases). This CDR3 is 14 amino acids long. V was pared by 0 bases and J by 5 bases, with 11 bases between. From germline, CDR1 is SGHRS and CDR2 YFSETQ. CDR3 in amino acids: CASSLGGPGETQYF. The CDR3 DNA is TGCGCCAGCAGCTTGGGGGGGCCGGGGGAGACCCAGTACTTC. Based on the CDR3 plus reference TRBV5-1 and TRBJ2-5, the full variable domain is KAGVTQTPRYLIKTRGQQVTLSCSPISGHRSVSWYQQTPGQGLQFLFEYFSETQRNKGNFPGRFSGRQFSNSRSEMNVSTLELGDSALYLCASSLGGPGETQYFGPGTRLLVL.

The V gene is TRBV29-1, the J gene TRBJ2-1; TRBD2 aligns across 9 bases. CDR1 is SQVTM, CDR2 ANQGSEA, per germline. There are 13 residues in the CDR3. V gave up 6 bases and J gave up 9 bases; unmatched junction bases: 9. CDR3 nucleotide sequence: TGCAGCGTCGCCGGGACTAGCTATACTGAGCAGTTCTTC. Its protein is CSVAGTSYTEQFF.

The genes are TRBV7-6 and TRBJ2-2; 9 bases agree with TRBD2. In germline, CDR1 is SGHVS, CDR2 FNYEAQ. The trim removed 8 bases at V and 6 bases at J, leaving 10 bases unmatched. This CDR3 is 15 amino acids long. The CDR3 coding sequence is TGTGCCAGCGGACTAGCGCTAGCTCGGGCCGGGGAGCTGTTTTTT. This gives the protein CASGLALARAGELFF.